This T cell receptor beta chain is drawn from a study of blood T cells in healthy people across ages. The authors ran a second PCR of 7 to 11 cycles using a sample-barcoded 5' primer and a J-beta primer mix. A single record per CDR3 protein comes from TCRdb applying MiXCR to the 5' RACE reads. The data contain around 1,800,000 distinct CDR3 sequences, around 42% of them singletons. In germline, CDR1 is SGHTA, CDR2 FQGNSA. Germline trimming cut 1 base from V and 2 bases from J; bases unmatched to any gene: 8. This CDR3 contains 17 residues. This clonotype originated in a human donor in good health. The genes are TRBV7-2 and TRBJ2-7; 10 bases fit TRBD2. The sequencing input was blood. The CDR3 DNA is TGTGCCAGCAGCTTAGGTTACGCTAGCGGGGGAACCTACGAGCAGTACTTC. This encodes CASSLGYASGGTYEQYF.